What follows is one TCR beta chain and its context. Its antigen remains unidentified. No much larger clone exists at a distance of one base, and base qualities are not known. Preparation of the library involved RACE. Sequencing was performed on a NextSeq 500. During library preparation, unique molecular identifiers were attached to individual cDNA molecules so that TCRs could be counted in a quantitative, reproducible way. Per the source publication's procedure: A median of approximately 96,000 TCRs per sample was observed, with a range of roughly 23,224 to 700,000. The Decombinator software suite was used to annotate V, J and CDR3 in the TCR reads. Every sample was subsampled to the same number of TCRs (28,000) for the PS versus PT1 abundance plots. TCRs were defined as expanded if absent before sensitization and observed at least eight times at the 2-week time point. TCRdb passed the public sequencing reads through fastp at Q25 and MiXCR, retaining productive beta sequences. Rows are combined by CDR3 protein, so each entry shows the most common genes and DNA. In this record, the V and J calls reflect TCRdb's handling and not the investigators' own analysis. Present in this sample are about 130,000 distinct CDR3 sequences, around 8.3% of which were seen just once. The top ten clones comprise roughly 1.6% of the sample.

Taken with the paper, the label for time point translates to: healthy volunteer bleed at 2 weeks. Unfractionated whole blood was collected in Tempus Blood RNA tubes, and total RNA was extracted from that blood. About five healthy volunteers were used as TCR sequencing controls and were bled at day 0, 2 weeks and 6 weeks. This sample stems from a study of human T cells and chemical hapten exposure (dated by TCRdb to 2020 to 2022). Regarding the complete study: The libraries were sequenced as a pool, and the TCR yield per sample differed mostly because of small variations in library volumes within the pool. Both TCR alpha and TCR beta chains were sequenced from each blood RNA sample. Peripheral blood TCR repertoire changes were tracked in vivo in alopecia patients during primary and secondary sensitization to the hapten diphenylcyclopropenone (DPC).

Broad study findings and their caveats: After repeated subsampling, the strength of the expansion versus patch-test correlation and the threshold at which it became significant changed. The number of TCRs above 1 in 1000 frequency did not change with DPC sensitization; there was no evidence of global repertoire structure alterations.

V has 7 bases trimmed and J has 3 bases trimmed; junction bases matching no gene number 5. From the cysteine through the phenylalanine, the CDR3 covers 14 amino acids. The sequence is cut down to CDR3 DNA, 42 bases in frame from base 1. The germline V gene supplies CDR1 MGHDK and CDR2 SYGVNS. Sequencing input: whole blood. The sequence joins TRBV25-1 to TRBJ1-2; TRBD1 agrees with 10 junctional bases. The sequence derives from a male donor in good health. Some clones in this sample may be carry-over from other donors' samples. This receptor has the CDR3 CASKRGTGDYGYTF. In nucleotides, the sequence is TGTGCCAGCAAGAGGGGGACAGGGGACTATGGCTACACCTTC.